This entry describes one T cell receptor (beta chain). Germline CDR1 reads GTSNPN; CDR2 reads SVGIG (reference sequence). With V trimmed by 5 bases and J by 2 bases, 4 bases remained unmatched. This CDR3 comprises 14 residues. Sequencing used immunoSEQ multiplex PCR; TCRdb keeps in-frame clones, though not all of them. The sample gives 75,000 to 100,000 clones, more than 75% of which show up once; roughly 2% is in the top ten. This specimen belongs to a study of control samples from healthy donors and cancer patients. This chain connects TRBV30 to TRBJ2-2, with 8 nucleotides matching TRBD2. The sequence came from a man aged 55 to 70 in good health. Sequencing input: blood. CDR3 in amino acids: CAWASGSNTGELFF. The CDR3 bases are TGTGCCTGGGCGAGCGGGAGTAACACCGGGGAGCTGTTTTTT.